Listed below are T cell receptor beta chains from one sample, sequenced in a study of T cell changes during pregnancy in multiple sclerosis. The table came from immunoSEQ multiplex PCR; TCRdb's copy has only in-frame clones and leaves some out. The repertoire holds 35,000 to 40,000 clones, with about 91% as singletons. The source material was CD4+ T cells from peripheral blood mononuclear cells, sampled in the third trimester of pregnancy. All receptors derive from a female donor with multiple sclerosis, enrolled in a pregnancy study. CDR3s include the opening cysteine and the closing phenylalanine or tryptophan. A D gene is named only where the DNA matches it firmly. Some rows have no size entry. The others give once, few or many, or a class for an expanded clone.

D	size	J	V	DNA	CDR3
TRBD1	-	TRBJ1-5	TRBV30	TGTGCCTGGGCGGGACAGGGGGCTGGCAATCAGCCCCAGCATTTT	CAWAGQGAGNQPQHF
-	-	TRBJ1-2	TRBV9	TGTGCCAGCAGCGTAGGCGGGATCCGGTATGGCTACACCTTC	CASSVGGIRYGYTF
TRBD1	once	TRBJ2-5	TRBV5-4	TGTGCCAGCAGCTTGGGGGGACTCACAGGGGGAGCTGAAGAGACCCAGTACTTC	CASSLGGLTGGAEETQYF
-	-	TRBJ2-1	TRBV18	TGTGCCAGCTCACCACTAGAGGGGGTAGATGAGCAGTTCTTC	CASSPLEGVDEQFF
TRBD2	-	TRBJ2-1	TRBV5-1	TGCGCCAGCAGCCAAACTAGCGGGCTAGACAATGAGCAGTTCTTC	CASSQTSGLDNEQFF
TRBD1	-	TRBJ1-3	TRBV7-2	TGTGCCAGCAGCCCACCGGGACAGGACGTTCTCTCTGGAAACACCATATATTTT	CASSPPGQDVLSGNTIYF
-	-	TRBJ1-2	TRBV5-6	TGTGCCAGCAGCTTGGATCAGTCTGGCTACACCTTC	CASSLDQSGYTF
TRBD2	-	TRBJ2-2	TRBV6-5	TGTGCCAGCAGTCAGCGGGAGGCCCGGGGCGGGGAGCTGTTTTTT	CASSQREARGGELFF
-	few	TRBJ2-1	TRBV7-9	TGTGCCAGCAGCCTTATCAGCAATGAGCAGTTCTTC	CASSLISNEQFF
-	-	TRBJ2-3	TRBV6-6	TGTGCCAGCGGGCCATCCACAGATACGCAGTATTTT	CASGPSTDTQYF
TRBD2	-	TRBJ2-7	TRBV30	TGTGCCTGGAGTGTGGGGCCGAGTGCGGGAGGGCCGAAGGAGCAGTACTTC	CAWSVGPSAGGPKEQYF
TRBD2	-	TRBJ2-1	TRBV11-2	TGTGCCAGCAGCCGTGGACTAGCGGGAGCCCAATCAAAGCAGTTCTTC	CASSRGLAGAQSKQFF
TRBD2	-	TRBJ2-3	TRBV5-8	TGTGCCAGCAGCCGCGGGACTAGCGGGAGGGCCACAGATACGCAGTATTTT	CASSRGTSGRATDTQYF
TRBD2	-	TRBJ2-1	TRBV6-4	TGTGCCAGCAGTGACTCGGCGGGAGGGTACAATGAGCAGTTCTTC	CASSDSAGGYNEQFF
-	-	TRBJ2-3	TRBV19	TGTGCCAGTAGTTATACAGGGACCTTTCGAACGCAGTATTTT	CASSYTGTFRTQYF
TRBD2	-	TRBJ2-7	TRBV4-1	TGCGCCAGCAGCCAAGGAGGACTAGCGGGATGGGTCTACGAGCAGTACTTC	CASSQGGLAGWVYEQYF
TRBD2	-	TRBJ2-3	TRBV5-1	TGCGCCAGCAGCTTGGGGACTAGCGGCACAGATACGCAGTATTTT	CASSLGTSGTDTQYF
TRBD2	-	TRBJ2-2	TRBV11-2	TGTGCCAGCAGCCCCAGGACTAGCGGGAGGGCAGACACCGGGGAGCTGTTTTTT	CASSPRTSGRADTGELFF